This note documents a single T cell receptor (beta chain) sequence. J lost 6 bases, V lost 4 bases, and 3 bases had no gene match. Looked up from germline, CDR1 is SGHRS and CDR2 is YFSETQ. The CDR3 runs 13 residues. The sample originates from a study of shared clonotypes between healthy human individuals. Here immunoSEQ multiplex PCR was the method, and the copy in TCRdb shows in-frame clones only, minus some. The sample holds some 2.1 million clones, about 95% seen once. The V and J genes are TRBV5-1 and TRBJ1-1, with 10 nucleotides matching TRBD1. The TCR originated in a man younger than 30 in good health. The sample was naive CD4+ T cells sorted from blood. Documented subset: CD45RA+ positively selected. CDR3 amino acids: CASSLGTGAEAFF. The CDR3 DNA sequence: TGCGCCAGCAGCCTCGGGACAGGGGCTGAAGCTTTCTTT.